The sample holds a few counts of the clone carrying this TCR beta chain. Its antigen is unknown. Libraries were prepared by immunoSEQ multiplex PCR; TCRdb keeps only in-frame clonotypes and omits some of them. This table holds approximately 42,000 clones, around 80% found once. This sample was included in a study of STAT3 mutations in large granular lymphocyte leukemia. Looking at the study overall: Immunosuppressive therapy was given to more than half of T-LGLL patients.

General study results and limits: Sampling intervals varied between patients and samples. Every T-LGLL patient had at least one immunodominant TCRbeta clonotype. All newly emerging clones after therapy were STAT3 wild type.

Germline-derived CDR1 and CDR2 are MNHEY and SVGAGI. The length of the CDR3 is 14 residues. J gave up 4 bases and V 6 bases, and 8 bases lay outside the gene matches. The receptor was isolated from a human donor with T large granular lymphocyte leukemia. Some clones in this sample may be carry-over from other donors' samples. The V and J genes are TRBV6-5 and TRBJ1-2; 7 nucleotides agree with TRBD1. The material sequenced was PBMCs. As DNA, the CDR3 is TGTGCCAGCAGCAGACAGGGTGTAGGCTATGGCTACACCTTC. Translation gives CASSRQGVGYGYTF.